The 24 T cell receptor beta chains below all came from one sample that was sequenced in a study of blood T cell repertoires in COVID-19. Assay used: immunoSEQ multiplex PCR; TCRdb lists only in-frame clones, some missing. The sample carries some 77,000 clones, 85% to 90% recorded once. The sample was peripheral blood. Receptors originate from an elderly woman with active or convalescent COVID-19.

The chain is built from TRBV28 and TRBJ1-3, with TRBD1 as a possible D gene (6 bases). V was trimmed by 5 bases and J by 5 bases, leaving 19 bases between them. This CDR3 has 16 amino acids. The germline gives CDR1 MDHEN, CDR2 SYDVKM. The CDR3 is CASSPTGRSIRNTIYF. The DNA for the CDR3 is TGTGCCAGCAGTCCGACAGGAAGGTCGATTAGAAACACCATATATTTT.

The rearrangement uses TRBV19 and TRBJ2-6, with D possibly being TRBD1 (5 bases). There are 13 residues in the CDR3. Trimming stripped 10 bases from V and 4 bases from J, with 11 bases between. Germline assignment: CDR1 LNHDA and CDR2 SQIVND (reference sequence). The CDR3 region is CATRVTGANVLTF. CDR3 sequence (DNA): TGTGCCACCAGGGTGACCGGGGCCAACGTCCTGACTTTC.

V is TRBV6-5 and J is TRBJ2-2; the D gene is possibly TRBD1 (5 bases). The CDR3 runs 13 residues. The V gene's germline CDR1 is MNHEY and CDR2 SVGAGI. V lost 2 bases and J 5 bases, leaving 6 bases between the germline ends. CDR3 in DNA: TGTGCCAGCAGTTACCCAGGGACCGGGGAGCTGTTTTTT. This codes for CASSYPGTGELFF.

This rearrangement joins TRBV7-2 to TRBJ1-1; D is perhaps TRBD1 (6 bases). The CDR3 is 13 residues long. Per germline, CDR1 SGHTA and CDR2 FQGNSA. Trimming took 5 bases from V and 6 from J, leaving 13 bases between them. The CDR3 loop is CASSQQGASEAFF. The CDR3 DNA sequence: TGTGCCAGCAGCCAACAGGGAGCATCTGAAGCTTTCTTT.

This chain connects TRBV19 to TRBJ1-4; unclear D gene. V gave up 6 bases and J gave up 3 bases, with 5 bases separating them. Looked up from germline, CDR1 is LNHDA and CDR2 is SQIVND (reference sequence). This CDR3 spans 12 amino acids. As DNA, the CDR3 is TGTGCCAGTAGGAGGGCTAATGAAAAACTGTTTTTT. Translation gives CASRRANEKLFF.

The chain uses TRBV10-3 and TRBJ1-5; no clear D. V was trimmed by 0 bases and J by 0 bases, leaving 9 bases between them. The V gene's germline CDR1 is ENHRY and CDR2 SYGVKD. The CDR3 contains 16 residues. The CDR3 DNA reads as TGTGCCATCAGTGAGTCGTGGTCTAATAGCAATCAGCCCCAGCATTTT. This translates into CAISESWSNSNQPQHF.

The CDR3 sequence is CASSLDSMRWVTEAFF. The CDR3 nucleotides read TGTGCCAGCAGTTTAGACAGTATGAGGTGGGTCACTGAAGCTTTCTTT. The J gene is TRBJ1-1, the V gene TRBV27; possible D gene TRBD1, 5 bases. The V gene's germline CDR1 is MNHEY and CDR2 SMNVEV (reference sequence). This CDR3 comprises 16 residues. Trimming shortened V by 2 bases and J by 4 bases, and 17 bases separated the two germline ends.

V is TRBV7-8 and J is TRBJ2-1; D is unclear. The germline CDR1 and CDR2 sequences are SGHVS and FQNEAQ. CDR3 length: 13 residues. V lost 1 base, J lost 12 bases, and 13 bases lay in between. As DNA, the CDR3 is TGTGCCAGCAGCTTAGACCAAGTCATCGGGCAGTTCTTC. It is translated as CASSLDQVIGQFF. Using reference TRBV7-8 and TRBJ2-1 for the parts outside the CDR3, the full variable domain is GAGVSQSPRYKVAKRGQDVALRCDPISGHVSLFWYQQALGQGPEFLTYFQNEAQLDKSGLPSDRFFAERPEGSVSTLKIQRTQQEDSAVYLCASSLDQVIGQFFGPGTRLTVL.

The CDR3 bases are TGTGCCAGCAGGGGGGGTGGGCGGCAGCCCCAGCATTTT. This sequence encodes CASRGGGRQPQHF. The chain uses TRBV28 and TRBJ1-5, with a tentative D call TRBD1 (5 bases). CDR1 is MDHEN, CDR2 SYDVKM, per germline. The CDR3 consists of 13 residues. V was trimmed by 6 bases and J by 7 bases, leaving 13 bases between them. Looking up the rest from reference TRBV28 and TRBJ1-5 gives the full variable domain: DVKVTQSSRYLVKRTGEKVFLECVQDMDHENMFWYRQDPGLGLRLIYFSYDVKMKEKGDIPEGYSVSREKKERFSLILESASTNQTSMYLCASRGGGRQPQHFGDGTRLSIL.

The rearrangement links TRBV27 to TRBJ1-2, with 8 bases fitting TRBD1. Germline CDR1 is MNHEY and CDR2 is SMNVEV (reference sequence). The CDR3 has 13 residues. The trim removed 5 bases at V and 6 bases at J, leaving 5 bases unmatched. The DNA for the CDR3 is TGTGCCAGCAGTAGACTACAGGGGGATGGCTACACCTTC. Amino acid sequence: CASSRLQGDGYTF.

The chain is built from TRBV6-2 or TRBV6-3 and TRBJ2-5; D is possibly TRBD1 (6 bases). Germline loops: CDR1 MNHEY, CDR2 SVGEGT. The CDR3 length is 14 residues. Trimming removed 4 bases from V and 4 bases from J, with 13 bases in between. The CDR3 DNA is TGTGCCAGCAGTTGGGCAGGGGCCCTAGAGACCCAGTACTTC. This sequence encodes CASSWAGALETQYF.

This clone has a single count. The J gene is TRBJ1-1, the V gene TRBV19; 9 bases line up with TRBD1. CDR1 LNHDA and CDR2 SQIVND come from the germline V gene (reference sequence). Trimming at V came to 3 bases and at J to 8 bases, leaving 13 bases not matched to a gene. There are 16 residues in the CDR3. The CDR3 loop is CASSILMGQGNWEAFF. DNA for the CDR3: TGTGCCAGTAGTATCTTGATGGGACAGGGAAATTGGGAAGCTTTCTTT.

The rearrangement uses TRBV28 and TRBJ1-1; D call uncertain. Trimming stripped 7 bases from V and 0 bases from J, with 18 bases between. The CDR3 sequence is 16 residues long. From germline, CDR1 is MDHEN and CDR2 SYDVKM. The CDR3 region is CASTSPGSLVNTEAFF. As DNA, the CDR3 is TGTGCCAGCACTTCTCCGGGGAGTCTGGTGAACACTGAAGCTTTCTTT.

This rearrangement joins TRBV11-3 to TRBJ1-1, with 8 bases that match TRBD1. The CDR3 has 14 residues. Germline CDR1 and CDR2: SGHNT and YENEEA. Trimming removed 5 bases from V and 1 base from J; junction bases left unmatched: 3. CDR3 sequence: CASSPGGRNTEAFF. The CDR3 coding sequence is TGTGCCAGCAGCCCAGGGGGCCGGAACACTGAAGCTTTCTTT.

This clone showed up just a few times. The chain carries TRBV30 and TRBJ1-4; TRBD1 agrees at 7 bases. CDR3 length: 13 amino acids. Trimming cost V 0 bases and J 12 bases; bases outside gene matches: 7. The germline V gene has CDR1 GTSNPN and CDR2 SVGIG (reference sequence). The CDR3 is CAWSVSQGRQLFF. The CDR3 DNA follows: TGTGCCTGGAGTGTGTCACAGGGGAGGCAACTGTTTTTT.

This chain links TRBV6-1 with TRBJ2-2; tentative D call: TRBD2 (6 bases). CDR3 length: 16 residues. Germline V gene lookup returns CDR1 MNHNS and CDR2 SASEGT. V lost 4 bases to trimming and J lost 2 bases, with 14 bases between them. The CDR3 loop reads CASSALTRANTGELFF. The CDR3 region has the DNA TGTGCCAGCAGTGCGTTGACTAGGGCTAACACCGGGGAGCTGTTTTTT.

This chain uses TRBV7-2 with TRBJ2-7; possibly TRBD1 for D (6 bases). V lost 5 bases, J lost 4 bases, and 18 bases lay in between. Germline CDR1 is SGHTA and CDR2 is FQGNSA. There are 15 residues in the CDR3. The DNA of the CDR3 is TGTGCCAGCAGCCCCTCGACAGGACAGCCATACGAGCAGTACTTC. Its protein product is CASSPSTGQPYEQYF.

In its sample, this clone was seen once. The chain has TRBV27 and TRBJ1-2, with no clear D. Germline-derived CDR1 and CDR2 are MNHEY and SMNVEV (reference sequence). The CDR3 consists of 14 residues. Trimming removed 8 bases from V and 4 bases from J, with 17 bases in between. As DNA, the CDR3 is TGTGCCAGCGCCCCCCGCGGCAGTACCTATGGCTACACCTTC. The encoded protein is CASAPRGSTYGYTF.

The chain employs TRBV10-3 and TRBJ2-3, with a tentative D call TRBD2 (6 bases). The CDR3 contains 15 residues. Between the trimmed V and J ends, which lost 6 bases and 1 base, there was a span of 14 bases. The germline V gene has CDR1 ENHRY and CDR2 SYGVKD. The CDR3 spells CAIRQTTGGTDTQYF. The DNA for the CDR3 is TGTGCCATCAGACAAACGACGGGAGGCACAGATACGCAGTATTTT.

The chain joins TRBV9 to TRBJ1-2, with TRBD1 matching 9 bases. V trimming: 2 bases; J trimming: 5 bases; junction bases outside the gene matches: 1. Germline loops: CDR1 SGDLS, CDR2 YYNGEE. The CDR3 spans 13 residues. DNA for the CDR3: TGTGCCAGCAGCGTCGGGACAGGGTATGGCTACACCTTC. Translation gives CASSVGTGYGYTF.

The V and J genes are TRBV6-5 and TRBJ2-1; perhaps TRBD2 as D (5 bases). The V gene lost 7 bases and the J gene lost 9 bases, with 19 bases spanning the gap. The CDR3 has 14 residues. Per germline, CDR1 MNHEY and CDR2 SVGAGI. The chain's CDR3 is CASTRTVRYGEQFF. The DNA for the CDR3 is TGTGCCAGCACTCGGACTGTAAGGTACGGTGAGCAGTTCTTC.

V and J are TRBV6-5 and TRBJ2-5; D perhaps matches TRBD2 (6 bases). The V end was cut by 5 bases, the J end by 5 bases, with 18 bases between. Germline V gene data show CDR1 as MNHEY and CDR2 as SVGAGI. This CDR3 has 15 amino acids. The CDR3 loop is CASSRGRRTGETQYF. For the CDR3, the DNA is TGTGCCAGCAGTCGGGGGAGGAGAACCGGGGAGACCCAGTACTTC.

The rearrangement joins TRBV6-5 to TRBJ2-7, with a tentative D call TRBD2 (6 bases). Germline V gives CDR1 MNHEY, CDR2 SVGAGI. The CDR3 extends over 11 amino acids. Trimming cost V 5 bases and J 9 bases, with 11 bases left between them. The CDR3 protein is CASSRGKGQYF. In DNA, the CDR3 is TGTGCCAGCAGTCGCGGGAAGGGGCAGTACTTC.

The V gene is TRBV7-9, the J gene TRBJ2-3; D not resolved. The CDR3 consists of 13 residues. The V end lost 5 bases, the J end lost 4 bases, and 10 bases lay between the germline ends. Germline CDR1 and CDR2: SEHNR and FQNEAQ (reference sequence). This CDR3 is CASSLGLADTQYF. CDR3 in DNA: TGTGCCAGCAGCCTCGGTCTTGCAGATACGCAGTATTTT.